The present entry profiles one T cell receptor beta chain with its context. Antigen specificity is unknown. Germline V gene lookup returns CDR1 MDHEN and CDR2 SYDVKM. V lost 4 bases, J lost 6 bases, and 9 bases stayed unmatched. The CDR3 consists of 15 residues. The sample comes from a study of OX40 agonist ivuxolimab in advanced cancers. Looking at the study overall: Ivuxolimab, an antibody that agonizes OX40 (CD134), was administered to the patients.

Profiling relied on immunoSEQ multiplex PCR, and the TCRdb table lists in-frame clones only, not all of them. The table lists 65,000 to 90,000 clones, roughly 86% of them singletons. Whole-study results and caveats: Clonal expansion among partial responders at 0.1-3.0 mg/kg ranked near the lowest.

The sequence derives from an adult with an advanced solid tumor such as melanoma, head and neck, liver or kidney cancer. V is TRBV28 and J is TRBJ1-5; 7 bases match TRBD1. The sample in question was CD4+ or CD8+ T cells sorted from blood, obtained in a trial of the OX40 agonist ivuxolimab. The CDR3 DNA reads TGTGCCAGCAGTTACAGGGGAGGGGGGGGTCAGCCCCAGCATTTT. Its translation: CASSYRGGGGQPQHF.